Shown below are 2 T cell receptor beta chains from a single sample sequenced in a study of cytomegalovirus exposure and HLA in healthy donors. PCR was performed using 60 Vbeta and 13 Jbeta primers. TCRdb's copy holds only in-frame clones and misses some; the assay was immunoSEQ multiplex PCR. The table for this sample gives 90,000 to 120,000 clones. The sample was PBMCs. The source is a man aged 45 to 65 in good health and CMV-seronegative.

Note on this clone: Other DNA sequences of this sample code for an identical CDR3. The DNA of the CDR3 is TGTGCCAGCTCACCACGACAGGGGACGAACACCGGGGAGCTGTTTTTT. It is translated as CASSPRQGTNTGELFF. The chain recombines TRBV18 with TRBJ2-2; 8 bases are shared with TRBD1. Germline V gene lookup returns CDR1 KGHSH and CDR2 LQKENI. The V gene end was trimmed by 1 base and the J gene end by 0 bases; junction bases not matched to a gene: 1. The CDR3 has 16 amino acids.

This chain links TRBV11-2 with TRBJ2-7; 8 bases map to TRBD1. Germline CDR1 and CDR2: SGHAT and FQNNGV. With 5 bases clipped from V and 3 bases from J, the junction kept 6 bases outside the gene matches. This CDR3 comprises 14 residues. CDR3 bases: TGTGCCAGCAGCGCCTACAGGGGGAGCTACGAGCAGTACTTC. It yields the protein CASSAYRGSYEQYF.